Below, 12 T cell receptor beta chains from the same sample are listed, as sequenced in a study of regulatory T cells in long-lasting Graves disease. Described time point: newly diagnosed GD, antithyroid drugs for less than 3 months. PBMCs provided the RNA from which the TCR library was made. CDR3 regions were amplified by Arm-PCR using iRepertoire HTBI primers to build TCR beta libraries. TCRdb recomputed calls from the multiplex PCR reads with MiXCR, one row per CDR3 protein. The repertoire has 510,000 or so distinct CDR3 sequences, around 12% of them found once; the top ten carry roughly 8.9%. The sample was also reused in another study, on T cells in Graves' hyperthyroidism and ophthalmopathy.

The sequencing here drew on peripheral blood mononuclear cells (PBMCs), taken at new diagnosis, from a patient treated with antithyroid drugs. The receptors come from a woman in her twenties or thirties with Graves disease.

This clonotype appeared many times. The chain carries TRBV3-1 and TRBJ2-5; D is perhaps TRBD2 (6 bases). The CDR3 runs to 17 residues. Looked up from germline, CDR1 is LGHDT and CDR2 is YNNKEL (reference sequence). V was trimmed by 1 base and J by 1 base, leaving 16 bases between them. The CDR3 region is CASSQGFAGPSQETQYF. In nucleotides, the CDR3 is TGTGCCAGCAGCCAAGGTTTCGCGGGACCGTCCCAAGAGACCCAGTACTTC.

The V and J genes are TRBV7-9 and TRBJ2-5, with D perhaps matching TRBD2 (5 bases). CDR3 length equals 15 residues. V was shortened by 7 bases and J by 2 bases, with 17 bases between the two germline ends. Per germline, CDR1 SEHNR and CDR2 FQNEAQ (reference sequence). The CDR3 loop is CASTLRDGPQETQYF. The CDR3 DNA is TGTGCCAGCACTTTACGGGATGGTCCTCAAGAGACCCAGTACTTC.

This clonotype was seen ten or more times. The chain has TRBV6-1 and TRBJ2-2; 8 bases line up with TRBD2. The length of the CDR3 is 15 residues. With 8 bases clipped from V and 0 bases from J, the junction kept 5 bases outside the gene matches. CDR1 MNHNS and CDR2 SASEGT come from the germline V gene. The CDR3 sequence: CASRGGPANTGELFF. The CDR3 DNA reads as TGTGCCAGCCGGGGGGGACCCGCGAACACCGGGGAGCTGTTTTTT.

This clonotype was recorded many times. The chain joins TRBV19 to TRBJ1-1, with D unresolved. The germline V gene has CDR1 LNHDA and CDR2 SQIVND (reference sequence). This CDR3 has 15 amino acids. The V end lost 8 bases, the J end lost 0 bases, and 16 bases lay between the germline ends. CDR3 nucleotide sequence: TGTGCCAGTGGTAAAGGAGCCCCCATGAACACTGAAGCTTTCTTT. Translating it yields CASGKGAPMNTEAFF.

This clonotype was detected many times. The chain has TRBV6-5 and TRBJ2-7; 10 nucleotides agree with TRBD1. CDR3 size: 16 residues. With V trimmed by 2 bases and J by 3 bases, 7 bases remained unmatched. CDR1 is MNHEY, CDR2 SVGAGI, per germline. CDR3 nucleotide sequence: TGTGCCAGCAGTTACAGCCGGGACAGGGGAGACTACGAGCAGTACTTC. It yields the protein CASSYSRDRGDYEQYF.

This clonotype was recorded at least ten times. The CDR3 protein is CASSRDTSTYEQYF. CDR3 bases: TGTGCCAGTAGTCGGGACACTTCGACCTACGAGCAGTACTTC. The chain has TRBV19 and TRBJ2-7; D is possibly TRBD1 (6 bases). CDR1 and CDR2 (germline): LNHDA, SQIVND (reference sequence). Trimming removed 5 bases at V and 2 bases at J, with 13 bases between. This CDR3 has 14 residues. The full variable domain, rest sourced from reference TRBV19 and TRBJ2-7, is DGGITQSPKYLFRKEGQNVTLSCEQNLNHDAMYWYRQDPGQGLRLIYYSQIVNDFQKGDIAEGYSVSREKKESFPLTVTSAQKNPTAFYLCASSRDTSTYEQYFGPGTRLTVT.

The J gene is TRBJ2-1, the V gene TRBV29-1; D is possibly TRBD2 (5 bases). Germline V gene data show CDR1 as SQVTM and CDR2 as ANQGSEA. This CDR3 contains 13 residues. Trimming pared 4 bases from V and 6 bases from J, leaving 13 bases between. The DNA of the CDR3 is TGCAGCGTTGTTCTAGCTTTCAGCAATGAGCAGTTCTTC. Its protein product is CSVVLAFSNEQFF.

Ten or more counts support this clonotype. This sequence joins TRBV18 and TRBJ1-4; TRBD1 is a possible D gene (6 bases). Germline CDR1 and CDR2: KGHSH and LQKENI. Between the trimmed V and J ends, which lost 6 bases and 2 bases, there was a span of 13 bases. CDR3 length: 15 amino acids. CDR3: CASSPDRSTNEKLFF. CDR3 coding DNA: TGTGCCAGCTCGCCCGACAGGTCGACTAATGAAAAACTGTTTTTT.

About this clonotype itself: A much larger clone lies one base from this, so it may be a read error. This rearrangement joins TRBV12-3 or TRBV12-4 to TRBJ1-6, with 11 bases lining up with TRBD1. The CDR3 runs to 16 residues. DNA of the CDR3: TGTGCCAGCAGCCAACTAGGACAGGGGGCCAGCTCACTCCTCCACTTT. This sequence encodes CASSQLGQGASSLLHF.

This clonotype was observed many times. The chain combines TRBV2 with TRBJ2-7; D perhaps matches TRBD2 (5 bases). Germline values: CDR1 SNHLY, CDR2 FYNNEI. The CDR3 runs 11 residues. Trimming stripped 6 bases from V and 6 bases from J, with 9 bases between. The CDR3, as DNA: TGTGCCAGCAGGATCGAGGGCGAGCAGTACTTC. Translated, it gives CASRIEGEQYF.

As for this clonotype: A read error is possible here, since a much larger clone lies one base away. V and J are TRBV28 and TRBJ2-7; 7 bases are a match to TRBD1. Germline lookup yields CDR1 MDHEN and CDR2 SYDVKM. The CDR3 sequence is 14 residues long. Trimming removed 7 bases from V and 7 bases from J; junction bases left unmatched: 13. The CDR3 DNA reads TGTGCCAGCATTCGGGACAGCTCCTACAATGAGCAGTACTTC. Protein product: CASIRDSSYNEQYF.

Comment on this clonotype: This may be a read error, as it is one base from a much larger clone. The rearrangement uses TRBV5-5 and TRBJ2-2, with TRBD1 as a possible D gene (6 bases). The CDR3 loop spans 15 amino acids. Germline CDR1 SGHKS, CDR2 YYEKEE (reference sequence). This CDR3 is CASGLSRGSTGELFF. CDR3 coding DNA: TGTGCCAGCGGCTTGTCGAGGGGGAGCACCGGGGAGCTGTTTTTT.